This T cell receptor (beta chain) was identified during a study of blood T cell repertoires in COVID-19. Authors' methods: Reference gene primer amplification in the assay estimated nucleated cell counts. Assay used: immunoSEQ multiplex PCR; TCRdb lists only in-frame clones, some missing. From that table come the V and J calls and clone size; the DNA was used to work out D and trimming. This sample carries hundreds of thousands of clones, over 75% of them seen once, and the ten largest clones take 2% to 2.5%. Participants reported their clinical history, and cohort assignment relied on those reports. V gave up 3 bases and J gave up 7 bases; unmatched junction bases: 7. The CDR3 is made up of 13 amino acids. Germline CDR1 reads DFQATT; CDR2 reads SNEGSKA (reference sequence).

What was sequenced was PBMCs or T cells enriched from blood (not recorded which). The chain is built from TRBV20-1 and TRBJ1-2, with 8 positions matching TRBD1. This receptor was taken from a woman between 40 and 55 years old with acute COVID-19. The CDR3 sequence is CSASRQGSGGYTF. For the CDR3, the DNA is TGCAGTGCTAGTCGACAGGGGTCGGGTGGCTACACCTTC.